The T cell receptor beta chain under discussion was sequenced for a study of post-analysis software for immune sequencing data (dated by TCRdb to between 2014 and 2016). About the full investigation: Disease courses on record covered relapsing-remitting, secondary progressive and progressive-relapsing multiple sclerosis, though some patients had no subtype annotation. The multiple sclerosis patient repertoires were compared with approximately 11 previously published healthy control repertoires from donors aged about 6 to 26 years. A subset of samples was prepared in parallel using single-end sample barcoding, then pooled and co-amplified after Illumina adapter ligation.

As for this clonotype: Its antigen is unknown. No much larger clone is present one base from it, and per-base qualities are unavailable.

Library construction relied on PCR. Sequencing instrument: Illumina HiSeq 2500. To reduce PCR and sequencing biases, unique molecular identifiers were incorporated into the TCR beta cDNA libraries. Per 1 to 10 million input T cells, approximately 500,000 cDNA molecules were obtained, such that each molecule approximated one T cell. The same protocol used for the earlier healthy control dataset was applied to prepare and sequence the patient libraries. Samples belonging to the same batch were prepared together, multiplexed and sequenced on a shared HiSeq lane. In the original analysis: Raw barcoded reads were processed with MIGEC, discarding single-read molecular identifier groups before consensus assembly and CDR3 extraction. VDJtools was used for post-analysis of the clonotype tables, with diversity normalized by down-sampling every dataset to the smallest sample size. Repertoire overlap clustering matched CDR3 amino acid but not nucleotide sequences to correct batch-related cross-sample contamination. In TCRdb, the public reads were trimmed at Q25 with fastp and aligned with MiXCR, with productive beta chains retained. Rows with a matching CDR3 protein are joined into one entry that keeps the most common DNA and genes. TCRdb, rather than the study authors, made the V and J calls. This sample comprises approximately 570,000 distinct CDR3 sequences, roughly 47% of them detected only once. The ten top clones hold around 1.7% of the sample.

To demonstrate the VDJtools post-analysis software, TCR beta repertoires were profiled from the peripheral blood of more than ten young patients with multiple sclerosis. The multiple sclerosis patients were children and adolescents between about 6 and 16 years of age. V is pared back by 6 bases and J by 1 base, with 18 bases lying between the germline termini. For CDR1 and CDR2, the germline V gene lists ENHRY and SYGVKD. The CDR3 sequence holds 16 residues, the cysteine and phenylalanine included. Just the 48-base CDR3 DNA is kept, in frame starting at base 1. Paper-wide results and their limitations: Multiple sclerosis patients had significantly lower normalized Chao1 diversity than controls, a result that suggests substantial peripheral T-cell clonal expansion. The control group was slightly older than the multiple sclerosis patient group. Direct clustering with F measure showed strong co-clustering of samples prepared in the same batch, prompting a batch-effect correction. Significantly higher frequencies in patients than in controls were found for a handful of TRBV segments, including TRBV5-6, TRBV5-1 and TRBV20-1.

This sequence was found in a girl aged 10 to 17 with multiple sclerosis. The rearranged chain carries TRBV10-3 and TRBJ1-1, with TRBD1 tentatively as D gene (5 bases match). Material for sequencing was blood. The DNA sequence is as follows: TGTGCCATCAGGAAGGACACTACCTCTCGGAACACTGAAGCTTTCTTT. It specifies CAIRKDTTSRNTEAFF.